This T cell receptor (beta chain) derives from a study of resident and recirculating memory T cells in vitiligo. Study overall: Shave-biopsy epidermis from lesional and nonlesional skin was sequenced alongside PBMCs.

Using immunoSEQ multiplex PCR, the repertoire was profiled, and TCRdb retains in-frame clones only, with some absent. The sample has more than 70,000 clones; 90% to 95% are singletons. Points from the study as a whole: No single dominant TCR clone appeared; lesion clonality varied.

This clone was seen a single time. Its antigen is undetermined. Germline-derived CDR1 and CDR2 are SGHNT and YYREEE (reference sequence). This CDR3 is built from 13 residues. V lost 4 bases to trimming and J lost 4 bases; unmatched junction nucleotides: 2. Patients had to be free of confetti depigmentation, indicating active vitiligo. Patients had received no treatment within the previous three months. The sequencing sample was made of blood. The chain has TRBV5-4 and TRBJ1-5; 7 bases map to TRBD1. The clonotype was recovered from a male donor with vitiligo. The CDR3 loop is CASSAGQNQPQHF. CDR3 sequence (DNA): TGTGCCAGCAGCGCGGGACAGAATCAGCCCCAGCATTTT. The full variable domain, with the rest looked up from reference TRBV5-4 and TRBJ1-5, is ETGVTQSPTHLIKTRGQQVTLRCSSQSGHNTVSWYQQALGQGPQFIFQYYREEENGRGNFPPRFSGLQFPNYSSELNVNALELDDSALYLCASSAGQNQPQHFGDGTRLSIL.